This entry features one T cell receptor (beta chain) sequence. The sample belongs to a study of OX40 agonist ivuxolimab in advanced cancers. Repertoires were generated with immunoSEQ multiplex PCR, while TCRdb's copy carries only in-frame clones and drops some. Here the sample spans approximately 63,000 clones, 86% being singletons. Autoimmune disease history or systemic immunosuppression led to patient exclusion. The material sequenced was CD4+ or CD8+ T cells sorted from blood, taken in a trial of the OX40 agonist ivuxolimab. This clonotype was obtained from an adult with an advanced solid tumor such as melanoma, head and neck, liver or kidney cancer.

The CDR3 is CASSGGQVFNYGYTF. In DNA, the CDR3 is TGCGCCAGCAGCGGGGGACAGGTGTTTAACTATGGCTACACCTTC. The genes are TRBV5-1 and TRBJ1-2; 8 positions match TRBD1. This CDR3 has 15 residues. With V trimmed by 4 bases and J by 1 base, 6 bases remained unmatched. Per the germline V gene, CDR1 is SGHRS and CDR2 is YFSETQ.